Sequencing of this T cell receptor (beta chain) was carried out in a study of blood T cell repertoires in COVID-19. For the study at large: The samples span acute and convalescent COVID-19 from the United States, Italy and Spain. The cDNA or gDNA used as material had been derived from T cells, B-cell-depleted T cells, or PBMCs.

The CDR3 has 14 residues. Germline values: CDR1 SGHKS, CDR2 YYEKEE (reference sequence). The junction had 2 bases not matched to a gene; V was cut back by 4 bases and J by 3 bases. The authors' processing: Amplification of reference gene primers provided the estimated nucleated cell counts. Data came from immunoSEQ multiplex PCR; TCRdb stores just in-frame clones and leaves some out. For V, J and clone size, that table is used; D and trimming come from the DNA. The sample yields more than 250,000 clones, around 84% seen once. The recovered donors of Cohort 3 showed two negative PCRs, clearance, or symptom resolution.

This TCR was recovered from a woman between 18 and 29 years old who had recovered from COVID-19. Sequencing used PBMCs or T cells enriched from blood (not recorded which). The chain employs TRBV5-5 and TRBJ2-2; the match to TRBD1 covers 8 bases. The CDR3 bases are TGTGCCAGCAGCATGACAGGGGACACCGGGGAGCTGTTTTTT. It specifies CASSMTGDTGELFF. The full variable domain, with the rest looked up from reference TRBV5-5 and TRBJ2-2, is DAGVTQSPTHLIKTRGQQVTLRCSPISGHKSVSWYQQVLGQGPQFIFQYYEKEERGRGNFPDRFSARQFPNYSSELNVNALLLGDSALYLCASSMTGDTGELFFGEGSRLTVL.